One and the same sample provided the 3 T cell receptor beta chains below, sequenced in a study of T cell repertoires in cytomegalovirus infection. These TCRs' antigens remain unknown. TCRdb re-called the reads through MiXCR, storing one row per CDR3 protein. Among under 350,000 distinct CDR3 sequences, less than 25% were seen once, and the ten largest hold roughly 20%. The material was cultured PBMCs, obtained from culture after CMV antigen stimulation. These receptors originate from a human donor in good health (CMV status not recorded). Some clones in this sample may be carry-over from other donors' samples.

This chain connects TRBV7-9 to TRBJ2-2; unclear D gene. CDR3 size: 14 residues. Germline V CDR1 and CDR2: SEHNR, FQNEAQ (reference sequence). Trimming removed 2 bases at V and 3 bases at J, with 7 bases between. The CDR3 nucleotides read TGTGCCAGCAGCTTAAGGGCGGACACCGGGGAGCTGTTTTTT. Its protein product is CASSLRADTGELFF.

This clonotype was counted many times. The chain is built from TRBV19 and TRBJ2-3; 11 bases fit TRBD2. After removal of 9 bases from V and 4 bases from J, the junction contained 6 bases not matched to a gene. Germline values: CDR1 LNHDA, CDR2 SQIVND (reference sequence). This CDR3 is 14 amino acids long. CDR3 region: CASSLAGGPDTQYF. CDR3 nucleotides: TGTGCCAGCAGCTTAGCGGGGGGGCCAGATACGCAGTATTTT.

This clonotype was picked up many times. The chain is built from TRBV12-3 or TRBV12-4 and TRBJ1-2, with D uncertain. V lost 6 bases to trimming and J lost 6 bases, with 23 bases between them. The CDR3 runs to 16 residues. The CDR3 DNA sequence: TGTGCCAGCAGCGAAGGCCCGGCAGGCGGGCAGGATGGCTACACCTTC. Translation gives CASSEGPAGGQDGYTF.